This is a list of T cell receptor beta chains from one sample in a study of T-cell reconstitution after alpha-beta-depleted transplantation in children. TCRdb independently ran MiXCR on the PCR reads; one entry per CDR3 protein. This repertoire shows approximately 980,000 distinct CDR3 sequences, about 29% found once; its top ten account for roughly 31%. The sample here was PBMCs, mostly from graft donor cells, taken 360 days after TCRalphabeta/CD19-depleted stem cell transplant. The receptor source for this set is a boy under two years old who had a stem cell transplant for SCID, so the T cells may come from the graft donor. Both conserved end residues are part of each CDR3. A D gene is named only where the DNA matches it firmly. Clone size appears in some rows only: once, few, many, or a class for an expanded clone.

size: -; J: TRBJ2-5; D: -; V: TRBV24-1; CDR3: CATSEEGGFGETQYF; DNA: TGTGCCACCAGTGAAGAGGGAGGTTTTGGAGAGACCCAGTACTTC
size: few; J: TRBJ2-3; D: -; V: TRBV29-1; CDR3: CSVEGRVTDTQYF; DNA: TGCAGCGTTGAGGGTAGGGTCACAGATACGCAGTATTTT
size: -; J: TRBJ1-5; D: -; V: TRBV7-9; CDR3: CASSPGHTNQPQHF; DNA: TGTGCCAGCAGCCCGGGACACACAAATCAGCCCCAGCATTTT
size: -; J: TRBJ1-1; D: -; V: TRBV3-1; CDR3: CASSHQRDGRKINTEAFF; DNA: TGTGCCAGCAGCCACCAGAGGGACGGGAGAAAAATAAACACTGAAGCTTTCTTT
size: -; J: TRBJ1-3; D: TRBD1; V: TRBV28; CDR3: CASSGQGGNTIYF; DNA: TGTGCCAGTTCCGGACAGGGCGGAAACACCATATATTTT
size: few; J: TRBJ2-3; D: -; V: TRBV7-2; CDR3: CASSLGGSFSTDTQYF; DNA: TGTGCCAGCAGCTTAGGAGGGTCTTTCAGCACAGATACGCAGTATTTT
size: few; J: TRBJ2-2; D: -; V: TRBV5-1; CDR3: CASSPTHGGTGELFF; DNA: TGCGCCAGCAGCCCTACCCACGGAGGCACCGGGGAGCTGTTTTTT
size: -; J: TRBJ2-3; D: -; V: TRBV28; CDR3: CASSFLPSADTQYF; DNA: TGTGCCAGCAGTTTCCTGCCTTCTGCAGATACGCAGTATTTT
size: -; J: TRBJ2-7; D: -; V: TRBV20-1; CDR3: CSARDGGWTYEQYF; DNA: TGCAGTGCTCGAGACGGGGGATGGACCTACGAGCAGTACTTC
size: few; J: TRBJ2-7; D: TRBD2; V: TRBV6-1; CDR3: CASSRLATQNSYEQYF; DNA: TGTGCCAGCAGTCGACTAGCGACCCAAAACTCCTACGAGCAGTACTTC
size: few; J: TRBJ2-3; D: -; V: TRBV7-8; CDR3: CASSLEPSTHTQYF; DNA: TGTGCCAGCAGCTTAGAACCGTCTACCCATACGCAGTATTTT
size: -; J: TRBJ1-5; D: TRBD1; V: TRBV7-2; CDR3: CASSLQQGTNQPQHF; DNA: TGTGCCAGCAGCTTACAACAGGGGACGAATCAGCCCCAGCATTTT
size: few; J: TRBJ2-4; D: -; V: TRBV12-3/TRBV12-4; CDR3: CASSPFQGSKNIQYF; DNA: TGTGCCAGCAGCCCTTTCCAGGGGTCCAAAAACATTCAGTACTTC